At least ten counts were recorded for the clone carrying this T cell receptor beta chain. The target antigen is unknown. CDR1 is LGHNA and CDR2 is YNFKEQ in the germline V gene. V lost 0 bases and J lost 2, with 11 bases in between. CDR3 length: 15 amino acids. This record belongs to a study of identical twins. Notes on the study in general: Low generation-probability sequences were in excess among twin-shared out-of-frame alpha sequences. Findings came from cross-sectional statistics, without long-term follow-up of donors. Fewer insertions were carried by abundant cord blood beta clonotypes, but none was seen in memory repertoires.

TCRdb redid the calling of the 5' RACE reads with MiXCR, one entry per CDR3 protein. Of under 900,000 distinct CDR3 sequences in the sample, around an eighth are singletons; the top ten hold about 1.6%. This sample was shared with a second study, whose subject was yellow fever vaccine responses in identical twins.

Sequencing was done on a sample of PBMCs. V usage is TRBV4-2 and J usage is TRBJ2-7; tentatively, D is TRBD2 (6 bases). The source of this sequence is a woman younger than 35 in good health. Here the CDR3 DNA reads TGTGCCAGCAGCCAAGATTTCGGGGGAGCCTACGAGCAGTACTTC. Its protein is CASSQDFGGAYEQYF.